The rows below give T cell receptor beta chains drawn from one sample of a study of metastatic and nonmetastatic thyroid tumors. TCRdb re-called clones via MiXCR from the PCR reads. The table has roughly 7,200 clones, around 40% seen once. Material: tumor tissue. The source of these receptors is a female donor with papillary thyroid cancer or a benign thyroid nodule (not recorded which). Some clones in this sample may be carry-over from other donors' samples. Both conserved end residues are part of each CDR3. Fields, in order: CDR3 length, clone size, V gene, D gene, J gene, CDR3 DNA, CDR3 protein. D genes are given only for firm matches. Size is omitted from some rows. Given values are once, few, many or a class for expanded clones.

cdr3_length: 19
clone_size: many
v_call: TRBV12-3/TRBV12-4
d_call: .
j_call: TRBJ2-6
cdr3_nt: TGTGCCAGCAGTTTTTGGCTGGAGGTCGGGAAGTCTGGGGCCAACGTCCTGACTTTC
cdr3_aa: CASSFWLEVGKSGANVLTF

cdr3_length: 17
clone_size: .
v_call: TRBV5-1
d_call: .
j_call: TRBJ2-7
cdr3_nt: TGCGCCAGCAGCTCCCCTGGTAGGGGCATGTGGTCCTACGAGCAGTACTTC
cdr3_aa: CASSSPGRGMWSYEQYF

cdr3_length: 15
clone_size: medium-sized
v_call: TRBV2
d_call: TRBD1
j_call: TRBJ1-1
cdr3_nt: TGTGCCAGCAGTTTTCAAACTACCGGGACAGACCGTTCCTTCTTT
cdr3_aa: CASSFQTTGTDRSFF

cdr3_length: 13
clone_size: few
v_call: TRBV6-1
d_call: .
j_call: TRBJ2-7
cdr3_nt: TGTGCCAGCAATCATAAGGGGTCCTACGAGCAGTACTTC
cdr3_aa: CASNHKGSYEQYF

cdr3_length: 15
clone_size: .
v_call: TRBV14
d_call: .
j_call: TRBJ1-2
cdr3_nt: TGTGCCAGCAGCCCAGGAAGACTAACTAACTATGGCTACACCTTC
cdr3_aa: CASSPGRLTNYGYTF

cdr3_length: 15
clone_size: .
v_call: TRBV5-1
d_call: TRBD2
j_call: TRBJ2-3
cdr3_nt: TGCGCCAGCAGCTTGGAGCGGGGGTGGGGAGATACGCAGTATTTT
cdr3_aa: CASSLERGWGDTQYF

cdr3_length: 14
clone_size: large
v_call: TRBV4-2
d_call: .
j_call: TRBJ1-1
cdr3_nt: TGTGCCAGCAGCCAAGTCAGCCGGGACACTGAAGCTTTCTTT
cdr3_aa: CASSQVSRDTEAFF

cdr3_length: 18
clone_size: .
v_call: TRBV6-5
d_call: .
j_call: TRBJ2-2
cdr3_nt: TGTGCCAGCAGTTACGGCCCTATAGGTGGTGAGGTCACCGGGGAGCTGTTTTTT
cdr3_aa: CASSYGPIGGEVTGELFF

cdr3_length: 13
clone_size: .
v_call: TRBV30
d_call: .
j_call: TRBJ1-1
cdr3_nt: TGTGCCTGGTCTGAACCGGAGAACACTGAAGCTTTCTTT
cdr3_aa: CAWSEPENTEAFF

cdr3_length: 14
clone_size: .
v_call: TRBV6-1
d_call: .
j_call: TRBJ2-7
cdr3_nt: TGTGCCAGCAGGGCTATGGGGACGTCCTACGAGCAGTACTTC
cdr3_aa: CASRAMGTSYEQYF

cdr3_length: 16
clone_size: .
v_call: TRBV7-8
d_call: TRBD1
j_call: TRBJ1-1
cdr3_nt: TGTGCCAGCAGCTTAAGCTCCGGGACAGGGTGTTCTGAAGCTTTCTTT
cdr3_aa: CASSLSSGTGCSEAFF

cdr3_length: 15
clone_size: .
v_call: TRBV30
d_call: .
j_call: TRBJ1-1
cdr3_nt: TGTGCCTGGCTCAAACCCAATACAGGGAGGAGTGCAGCTTTCTTT
cdr3_aa: CAWLKPNTGRSAAFF

cdr3_length: 16
clone_size: .
v_call: TRBV6-1
d_call: .
j_call: TRBJ2-6
cdr3_nt: TGTGCCAGCAGTGAAGTTCCTGGAGCTGGGGCCAACGTCCTGACTTTC
cdr3_aa: CASSEVPGAGANVLTF

cdr3_length: 13
clone_size: many
v_call: TRBV6-1
d_call: .
j_call: TRBJ2-4
cdr3_nt: TGTGCCAGCACGAGCAGAGCCAAGAACATTCAGTACTTC
cdr3_aa: CASTSRAKNIQYF

cdr3_length: 14
clone_size: .
v_call: TRBV29-1
d_call: .
j_call: TRBJ2-2
cdr3_nt: TGCAGCGTTGAATGGCCCGTGAACACCGGGGAGCTGTTTTTT
cdr3_aa: CSVEWPVNTGELFF

cdr3_length: 14
clone_size: .
v_call: TRBV5-1
d_call: .
j_call: TRBJ2-7
cdr3_nt: TGCGCCAGCAGCTTGGGGCAGGGATTATACGAGCAGTACTTC
cdr3_aa: CASSLGQGLYEQYF

cdr3_length: 13
clone_size: .
v_call: TRBV20-1
d_call: .
j_call: TRBJ2-7
cdr3_nt: TGCAGTGCTAGAGTGGGCGGAGCCTACGAGCAGTACTTC
cdr3_aa: CSARVGGAYEQYF

cdr3_length: 14
clone_size: .
v_call: TRBV20-1
d_call: TRBD1
j_call: TRBJ1-1
cdr3_nt: TGCAGTGCTAGCCCTGACAGGGGAGGAACTGAAGCTTTCTTT
cdr3_aa: CSASPDRGGTEAFF

cdr3_length: 13
clone_size: few
v_call: TRBV12-3/TRBV12-4
d_call: TRBD1
j_call: TRBJ1-2
cdr3_nt: TGTGCCAGCAGGTTGGACAGGGCGGGGGGCTACACCTTC
cdr3_aa: CASRLDRAGGYTF

cdr3_length: 13
clone_size: few
v_call: TRBV28
d_call: .
j_call: TRBJ2-5
cdr3_nt: TGTGCCGGCATTTTTGACGGTCAAGAGACCCAGTACTTC
cdr3_aa: CAGIFDGQETQYF

cdr3_length: 14
clone_size: .
v_call: TRBV20-1
d_call: .
j_call: TRBJ1-6
cdr3_nt: TGCAGTGCTTTGGCGGGGGTGAATAATTCACCCCTCCACTTT
cdr3_aa: CSALAGVNNSPLHF

cdr3_length: 14
clone_size: many
v_call: TRBV30
d_call: TRBD1
j_call: TRBJ1-5
cdr3_nt: TGTGCCTGGCGGACAGGGGGCATAGGACAGCCCCAGCATTTT
cdr3_aa: CAWRTGGIGQPQHF

cdr3_length: 14
clone_size: medium-sized
v_call: TRBV9
d_call: TRBD1
j_call: TRBJ1-6
cdr3_nt: TGTGCCAGCAGCGGACAGGGGATGGGTTCACCCCTCCACTTT
cdr3_aa: CASSGQGMGSPLHF

cdr3_length: 13
clone_size: few
v_call: TRBV6-8
d_call: .
j_call: TRBJ1-4
cdr3_nt: TGTGCCAGCAGCCAAGGAGCGTTTGAAAAACTGTTTTTT
cdr3_aa: CASSQGAFEKLFF

cdr3_length: 13
clone_size: .
v_call: TRBV7-7
d_call: .
j_call: TRBJ2-2
cdr3_nt: TGTGGTCTCTGGGACCCGGGAGCCGGGGAGCTGTTTTTT
cdr3_aa: CGLWDPGAGELFF

cdr3_length: 14
clone_size: few
v_call: TRBV6-1
d_call: .
j_call: TRBJ2-2
cdr3_nt: TGTGCCGGCCCAAGGGCTAGCCCCACCGGGGAGCTGTTTTTT
cdr3_aa: CAGPRASPTGELFF

cdr3_length: 14
clone_size: .
v_call: TRBV6-1
d_call: .
j_call: TRBJ2-2
cdr3_nt: TGTGCCAGCAGTATGTACAGTGGGGCCGGGGAGCTGTTTTTT
cdr3_aa: CASSMYSGAGELFF

cdr3_length: 16
clone_size: .
v_call: TRBV6-4
d_call: TRBD1
j_call: TRBJ2-6
cdr3_nt: TGTGCCAGCAGTGACCAGGGGGCGTCTGGGGCCAACGTCCTGACTTTC
cdr3_aa: CASSDQGASGANVLTF

cdr3_length: 13
clone_size: few
v_call: TRBV6-1
d_call: TRBD1
j_call: TRBJ1-1
cdr3_nt: TGTGCCAGCAGGACAGGGAGCAACACTGAAGCTTTCTTT
cdr3_aa: CASRTGSNTEAFF

cdr3_length: 13
clone_size: .
v_call: TRBV28
d_call: TRBD2
j_call: TRBJ2-7
cdr3_nt: TGTGCCAGCACCAGGACTAGCGAGTACGAGCAGTACTTC
cdr3_aa: CASTRTSEYEQYF

cdr3_length: 12
clone_size: medium-sized
v_call: TRBV12-3/TRBV12-4
d_call: .
j_call: TRBJ2-1
cdr3_nt: TGTGCCAGCAGGACCGCCGCCAATGAGCAGTTCTTC
cdr3_aa: CASRTAANEQFF

cdr3_length: 15
clone_size: .
v_call: TRBV30
d_call: TRBD2
j_call: TRBJ2-1
cdr3_nt: TGTGCCTGGAGTCATCCGACTAGCACCTACAATGAGCAGTTCTTC
cdr3_aa: CAWSHPTSTYNEQFF

cdr3_length: 13
clone_size: medium-sized
v_call: TRBV5-1
d_call: .
j_call: TRBJ1-5
cdr3_nt: TGCGCCAGCAGCTTGGGTCAGGGGCAGCCCCAGCATTTT
cdr3_aa: CASSLGQGQPQHF

cdr3_length: 13
clone_size: .
v_call: TRBV28
d_call: .
j_call: TRBJ2-7
cdr3_nt: TGTGCCAGCAGTCCAGGAGGGCTGTACGAGCAGTACTTC
cdr3_aa: CASSPGGLYEQYF

cdr3_length: 14
clone_size: .
v_call: TRBV5-1
d_call: .
j_call: TRBJ1-2
cdr3_nt: TGCGCCAGCAGCTTGGAGAGGGACAACTATGGCTACACCTTC
cdr3_aa: CASSLERDNYGYTF

cdr3_length: 17
clone_size: .
v_call: TRBV28
d_call: TRBD2
j_call: TRBJ2-2
cdr3_nt: TGTGCCAGCAGTCCAAGTGGGGCGGGAGAGGGGAACGGGGAGCTGTTTTTT
cdr3_aa: CASSPSGAGEGNGELFF

cdr3_length: 18
clone_size: .
v_call: TRBV15
d_call: TRBD2
j_call: TRBJ2-3
cdr3_nt: TGTGCCACCAGCAGGCTAAGAACTAGCGGTAGTAATGCAGATACGCAGTATTTT
cdr3_aa: CATSRLRTSGSNADTQYF

cdr3_length: 14
clone_size: .
v_call: TRBV7-8
d_call: TRBD1
j_call: TRBJ1-2
cdr3_nt: TGTGCCAGCAGCTTAACAGGGGCCAACTATGGCTACACCTTC
cdr3_aa: CASSLTGANYGYTF

cdr3_length: 14
clone_size: .
v_call: TRBV2
d_call: .
j_call: TRBJ1-3
cdr3_nt: TGTGCCAGCAGTGAAGGGTGGGTTGGAAACACCATATATTTT
cdr3_aa: CASSEGWVGNTIYF

cdr3_length: 13
clone_size: .
v_call: TRBV20-1
d_call: TRBD1
j_call: TRBJ1-2
cdr3_nt: TGCAGTGCTGTCCAGGGACAGGTCTATGGATACACCTTC
cdr3_aa: CSAVQGQVYGYTF

cdr3_length: 16
clone_size: few
v_call: TRBV4-2
d_call: TRBD2
j_call: TRBJ2-1
cdr3_nt: TGTGCCAGCAGCCAGGCGGGACTAGCGGGATTTAATGAGCAGTTCTTC
cdr3_aa: CASSQAGLAGFNEQFF

cdr3_length: 17
clone_size: .
v_call: TRBV4-2
d_call: TRBD1
j_call: TRBJ1-5
cdr3_nt: TGTGCCAGCAGCCAAGATGTAGGACAGGGTAGCAATCAGCCCCAGCATTTT
cdr3_aa: CASSQDVGQGSNQPQHF

cdr3_length: 14
clone_size: once
v_call: TRBV5-6
d_call: .
j_call: TRBJ2-2
cdr3_nt: TGTGCCAGCATGAAGGACCCCTCGGCCGGGGAGCCGTTTTTT
cdr3_aa: CASMKDPSAGEPFF

cdr3_length: 12
clone_size: .
v_call: TRBV11-2
d_call: TRBD1
j_call: TRBJ2-7
cdr3_nt: TGTGCCAGCAGCTTAGAGGGGACAGAGGTATACTTC
cdr3_aa: CASSLEGTEVYF

cdr3_length: 13
clone_size: .
v_call: TRBV7-2
d_call: .
j_call: TRBJ2-7
cdr3_nt: TGTGCCAGCAGCTTAGTATTCGGCGACGAGCAGTACTTC
cdr3_aa: CASSLVFGDEQYF